This TCR beta chain was sequenced during a study of blood T cell repertoires in COVID-19. Study context: Material from acute and convalescent COVID-19 was sourced from the United States, Italy and Spain. PBMCs, B-cell-depleted T cells, or T cells provided the cDNA or gDNA that made up the material.

CDR1 and CDR2 (germline): SGDLS, YYNGEE. This CDR3 is 15 amino acids long. V trimming: 2 bases; J trimming: 4 bases; junction bases outside the gene matches: 4. In the study's own analysis: Nucleated cell counts were estimated from reference gene primer amplification. The protocol was immunoSEQ multiplex PCR, while the TCRdb copy is restricted to in-frame clones and leaves out a portion. The V and J calls and clone size are taken from that table; D and trimming were inferred from the DNA. The sample shows roughly 57,000 clones, about three quarters of them seen only once. This receptor was identified in a man aged 70-80 years with active or convalescent COVID-19. The material sequenced was peripheral blood. The chain employs TRBV9 and TRBJ1-4; 8 bases match TRBD1. The CDR3 DNA is TGTGCCAGCAGCGTGGTTGGACAGGGTAATGAAAAACTGTTTTTT. It encodes CASSVVGQGNEKLFF.